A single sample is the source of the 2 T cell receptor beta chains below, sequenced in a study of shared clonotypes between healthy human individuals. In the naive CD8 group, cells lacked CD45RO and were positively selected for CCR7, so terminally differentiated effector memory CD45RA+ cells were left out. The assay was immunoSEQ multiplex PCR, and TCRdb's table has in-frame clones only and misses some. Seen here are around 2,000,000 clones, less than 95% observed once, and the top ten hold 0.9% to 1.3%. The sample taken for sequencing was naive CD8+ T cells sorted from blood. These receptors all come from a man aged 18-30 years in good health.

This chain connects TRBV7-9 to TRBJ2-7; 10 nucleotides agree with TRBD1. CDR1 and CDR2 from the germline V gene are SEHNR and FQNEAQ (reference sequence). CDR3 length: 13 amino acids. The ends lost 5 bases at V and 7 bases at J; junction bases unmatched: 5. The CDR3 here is CASSPRDRGEQYF. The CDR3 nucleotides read TGTGCCAGCAGCCCACGGGACAGGGGAGAGCAGTACTTC.

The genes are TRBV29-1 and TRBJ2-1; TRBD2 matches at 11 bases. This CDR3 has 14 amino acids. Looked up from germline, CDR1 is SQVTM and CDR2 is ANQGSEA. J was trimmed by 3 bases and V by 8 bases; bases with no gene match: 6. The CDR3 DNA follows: TGCAGCTCCCGAGGGACTAGCGGCTACAATGAGCAGTTCTTC. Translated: CSSRGTSGYNEQFF.